Only a few counts were recorded for the clone carrying this T cell receptor beta chain. The antigen is unknown. Clones were read by immunoSEQ multiplex PCR, and TCRdb kept only the in-frame ones, dropping some. The table shows about 55,000 clones, with roughly 90% occurring only once. Trimming cost V 4 bases and J 5 bases, with 11 bases left between them. Germline-derived CDR1 and CDR2 are KGHSH and LQKENI. This CDR3 comprises 13 residues. The data were taken from a study of T cell responses to AZD1222 COVID-19 vaccine. Study-wide findings and caveats: Unmutated variant regions are reportedly the target of nearly half of TCRs that are spike-specific. Seropositive status at baseline applied to only five to seven AZD1222 recipients. All repertoire sampling was performed exclusively after the peak T cell response.

This chain joins TRBV18 and TRBJ2-5, with D maybe TRBD2 (5 bases). This material consisted of peripheral blood, taken on day 0 of AZD1222 vaccination. This clonotype originated in an adult in good health. The CDR3 reads CASSHGESETQYF. As DNA, the CDR3 is TGTGCCAGCTCACACGGGGAGAGCGAGACCCAGTACTTC. The complete variable domain, with remaining parts taken from reference TRBV18 and TRBJ2-5, reads NAGVMQNPRHLVRRRGQEARLRCSPMKGHSHVYWYRQLPEEGLKFMVYLQKENIIDESGMPKERFSAEFPKEGPSILRIQQVVRGDSAAYFCASSHGESETQYFGPGTRLLVL.